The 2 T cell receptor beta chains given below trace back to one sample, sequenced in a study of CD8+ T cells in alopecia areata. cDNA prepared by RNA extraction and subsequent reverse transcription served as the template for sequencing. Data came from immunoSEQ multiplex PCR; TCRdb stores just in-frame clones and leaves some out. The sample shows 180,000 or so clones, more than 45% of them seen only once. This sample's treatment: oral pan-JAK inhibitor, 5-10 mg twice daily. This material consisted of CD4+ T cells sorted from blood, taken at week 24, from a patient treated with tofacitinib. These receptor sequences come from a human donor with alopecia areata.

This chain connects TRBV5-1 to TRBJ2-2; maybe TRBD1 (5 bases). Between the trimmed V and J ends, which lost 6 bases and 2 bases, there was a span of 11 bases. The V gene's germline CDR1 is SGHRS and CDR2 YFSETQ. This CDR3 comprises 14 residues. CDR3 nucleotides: TGCGCCAGCAAGGTTCAGGGCAACACCGGGGAGCTGTTTTTT. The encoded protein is CASKVQGNTGELFF.

The CDR3 DNA follows: TGCGCCAGCAGCTTGGATGGGAGTGGCTACACCTTC. Protein: CASSLDGSGYTF. V is TRBV5-1 and J is TRBJ1-2, with D unresolved. In germline, CDR1 is SGHRS, CDR2 YFSETQ. V gave up 0 bases and J gave up 7 bases, with 7 bases separating them. The CDR3 runs to 12 residues.